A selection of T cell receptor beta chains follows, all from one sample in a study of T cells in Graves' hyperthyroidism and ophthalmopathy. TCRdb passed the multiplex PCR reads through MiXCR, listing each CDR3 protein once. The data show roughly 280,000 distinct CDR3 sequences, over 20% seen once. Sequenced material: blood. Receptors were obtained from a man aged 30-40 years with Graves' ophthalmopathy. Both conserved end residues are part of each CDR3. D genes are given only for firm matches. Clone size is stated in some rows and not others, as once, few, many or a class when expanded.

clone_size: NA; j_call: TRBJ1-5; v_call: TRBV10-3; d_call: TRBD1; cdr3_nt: TGTGCCATCAGTGACGGGACAGGGATGAGCAATCAGCCCCAGCATTTT; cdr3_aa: CAISDGTGMSNQPQHF
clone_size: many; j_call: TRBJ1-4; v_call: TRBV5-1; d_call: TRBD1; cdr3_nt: TGCGCCAGCAGCCCGGACGGCAGGGGGGAGGAAAAACTGTTTTTT; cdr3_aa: CASSPDGRGEEKLFF
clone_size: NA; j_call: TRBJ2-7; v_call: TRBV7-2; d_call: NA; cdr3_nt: TGTGCCAGCAGCTTAGCGACCTCGGGGCGATTCTACGAGCAGTACTTC; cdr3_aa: CASSLATSGRFYEQYF
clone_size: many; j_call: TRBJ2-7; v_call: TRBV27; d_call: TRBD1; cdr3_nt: TGTGCCAGCAGTTTCCGACAGGGGACGGTTTACGAGCAGTACTTC; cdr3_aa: CASSFRQGTVYEQYF
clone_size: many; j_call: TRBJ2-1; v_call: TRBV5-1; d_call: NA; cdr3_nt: TGCGCCAGCAGCTTAAATATAGACTACCGGAAGCAGTTCTTC; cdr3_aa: CASSLNIDYRKQFF
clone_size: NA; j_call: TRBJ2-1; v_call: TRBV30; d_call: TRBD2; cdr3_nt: TGTGCCTGGTCGGGACTAGCGGGAGATGGGCAGTTCTTC; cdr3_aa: CAWSGLAGDGQFF
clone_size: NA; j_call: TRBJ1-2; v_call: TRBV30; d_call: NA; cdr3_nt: TGTGCCTGGACCAGGCTGGACAGACCACTATTTGGCTACACCTTC; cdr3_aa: CAWTRLDRPLFGYTF
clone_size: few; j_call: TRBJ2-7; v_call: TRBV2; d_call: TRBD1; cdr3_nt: TGTGCCAGCAGTGAAGCTGGGGGACAGGTCCACGAGCAGTACTTC; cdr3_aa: CASSEAGGQVHEQYF
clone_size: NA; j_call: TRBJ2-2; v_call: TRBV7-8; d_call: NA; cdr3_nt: TGTGCCAGCAGCTTCATGGTTTCCGGGGAGCTGTTTTTT; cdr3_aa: CASSFMVSGELFF
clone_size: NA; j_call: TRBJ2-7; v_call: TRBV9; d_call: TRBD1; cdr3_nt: TGTGCCAGCAGCGGAGGATGGGCGGGACAGGGGTCCTACGAGCAGTACTTC; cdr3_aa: CASSGGWAGQGSYEQYF
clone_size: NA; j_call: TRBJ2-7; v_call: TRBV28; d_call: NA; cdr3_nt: TGTGCCAGCAGGGCTGGGGTCGAGCAGTACTTC; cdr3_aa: CASRAGVEQYF
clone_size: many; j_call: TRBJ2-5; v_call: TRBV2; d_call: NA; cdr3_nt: TGTGCCAGCAGTGAAGCTTGGACCCAAGAGACCCAGTACTTC; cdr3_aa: CASSEAWTQETQYF
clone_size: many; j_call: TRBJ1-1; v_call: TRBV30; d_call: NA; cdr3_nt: TGTGCCTGGAGTGCCCAGGGGAAAGCTTTCTTT; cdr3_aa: CAWSAQGKAFF
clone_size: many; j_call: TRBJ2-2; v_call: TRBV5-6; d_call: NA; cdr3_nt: TGTGCCAGCAGCTTGGTCGTCAACTACACCGGGGAGCTGTTTTTT; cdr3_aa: CASSLVVNYTGELFF
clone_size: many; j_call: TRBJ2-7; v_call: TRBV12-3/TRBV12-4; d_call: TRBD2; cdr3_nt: TGTGCCAGCAGTTTAGGCGTCGGCGGGAGATCATCCGAGCAGTACTTC; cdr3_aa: CASSLGVGGRSSEQYF
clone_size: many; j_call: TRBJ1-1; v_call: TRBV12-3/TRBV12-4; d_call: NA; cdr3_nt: TGTGCCAGCAGTCTTCACAGGGACACTGAAGCTTTCTTT; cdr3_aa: CASSLHRDTEAFF
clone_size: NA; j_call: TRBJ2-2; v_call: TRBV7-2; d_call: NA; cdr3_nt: TGTGCCAGCAGCTTAGTTTCGGGCGGGGAGCTGTTTTTT; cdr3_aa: CASSLVSGGELFF
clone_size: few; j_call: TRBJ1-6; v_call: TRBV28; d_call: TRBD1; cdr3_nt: TGTGCCAGCAGACGGGACAGCTCGAGCTCCTATAATTCACCCCTCCACTTT; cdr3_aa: CASRRDSSSSYNSPLHF
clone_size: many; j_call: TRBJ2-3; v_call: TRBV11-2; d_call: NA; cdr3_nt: TGTGCCAGCAGCTTAGGAGTCCGGGGGACAGATACGCAGTATTTT; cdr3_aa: CASSLGVRGTDTQYF
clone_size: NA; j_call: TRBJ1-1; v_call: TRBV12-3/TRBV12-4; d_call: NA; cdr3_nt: TGTGCCAGCAGGCTCGGTGGGCCCGGGCGTGACACTGAAGCTTTCTTT; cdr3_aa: CASRLGGPGRDTEAFF
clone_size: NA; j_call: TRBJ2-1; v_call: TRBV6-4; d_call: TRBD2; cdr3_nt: TGTGCCAGCAGTGATCAAGGACTAGTGAGTAGAGGTGAGCAGTTCTTC; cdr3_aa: CASSDQGLVSRGEQFF
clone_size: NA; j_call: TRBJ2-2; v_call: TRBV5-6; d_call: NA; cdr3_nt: TGTGCCAGCAGCCACATCGTAAACACCGGGGAGCTGTTTTTT; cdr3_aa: CASSHIVNTGELFF
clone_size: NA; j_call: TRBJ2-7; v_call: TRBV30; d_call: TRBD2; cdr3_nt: TGTGCCTGGACCGTACTAGCGGGAGTGGGCGAGCAGTACTTC; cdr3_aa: CAWTVLAGVGEQYF
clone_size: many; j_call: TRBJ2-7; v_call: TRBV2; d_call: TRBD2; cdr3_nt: TGTGCCAGCAGTGGGGGACTAGCAGGGACCTACGAGCAGTACTTC; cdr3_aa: CASSGGLAGTYEQYF
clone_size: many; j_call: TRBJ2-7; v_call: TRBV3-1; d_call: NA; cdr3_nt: TGTGCCAGCAGCCAAGGACTTACCTACGAGCAGTACTTC; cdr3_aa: CASSQGLTYEQYF
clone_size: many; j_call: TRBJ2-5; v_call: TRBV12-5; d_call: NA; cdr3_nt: TGTGCTAGTGGTTCGGGACTTACTCAAGAGACCCAGTACTTC; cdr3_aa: CASGSGLTQETQYF
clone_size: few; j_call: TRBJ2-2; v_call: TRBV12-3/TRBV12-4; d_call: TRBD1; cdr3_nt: TGTGCCAGCAGGAGGACAGGGATCGCCGGGGAGCTGTTTTTT; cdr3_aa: CASRRTGIAGELFF
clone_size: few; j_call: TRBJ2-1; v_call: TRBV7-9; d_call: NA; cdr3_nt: TGTGCCAGCAGCTTAGTGATTAACTCCTACAATGAGCAGTTCTTC; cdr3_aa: CASSLVINSYNEQFF
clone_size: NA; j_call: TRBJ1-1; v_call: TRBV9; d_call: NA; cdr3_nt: TGTGCCAGCAGCCCTAGCTGGGAAGCCACTGAAGCTTTCTTT; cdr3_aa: CASSPSWEATEAFF
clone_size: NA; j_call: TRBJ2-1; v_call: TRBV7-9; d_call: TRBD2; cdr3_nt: TGTGCCAGCAGCTTCGATGGGACTAGCGGGAGAACCTACAATGAGCAGTTCTTC; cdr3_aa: CASSFDGTSGRTYNEQFF
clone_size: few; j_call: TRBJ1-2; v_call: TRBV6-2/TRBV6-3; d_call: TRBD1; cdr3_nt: TGTGCCAGCAGTTACTCTCGGGACAGGGGGGACTATGGCTACACCTTC; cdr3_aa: CASSYSRDRGDYGYTF
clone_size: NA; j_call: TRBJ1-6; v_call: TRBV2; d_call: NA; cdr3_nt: TGTGCCAGCAGTGACGTAAAGCATTCACCCCTCCACTTT; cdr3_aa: CASSDVKHSPLHF
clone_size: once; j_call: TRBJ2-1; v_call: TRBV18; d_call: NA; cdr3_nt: TGTGCCAGCTCACCGGACACGTACGAGCAGTTCTTC; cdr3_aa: CASSPDTYEQFF
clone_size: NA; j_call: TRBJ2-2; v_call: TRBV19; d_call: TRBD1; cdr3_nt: TGTGCCAGTAGTATTGGCCGACAGGGGGCAGCTGGGACCGGGGAGCTGTTTTTT; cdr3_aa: CASSIGRQGAAGTGELFF
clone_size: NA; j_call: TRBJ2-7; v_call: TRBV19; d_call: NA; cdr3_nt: TGTGCCAGCCAGGCGGCAGAAAGCTCCTACGAGCAGTACTTC; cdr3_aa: CASQAAESSYEQYF
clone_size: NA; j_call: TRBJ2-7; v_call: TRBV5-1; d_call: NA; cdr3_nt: TGCGCCAGCAGCCCCGGGGCCGCCTACGAGCAGTACTTC; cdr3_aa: CASSPGAAYEQYF
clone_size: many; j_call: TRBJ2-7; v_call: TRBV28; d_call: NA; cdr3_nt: TGTGCCAGCAGTTTAGGTGGACAGACCTACGAGCAGTACTTC; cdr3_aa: CASSLGGQTYEQYF
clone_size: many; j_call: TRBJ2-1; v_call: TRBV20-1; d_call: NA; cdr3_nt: TGCAGTGCTAGACACAGGAACTTCAATGAGCAGTTCTTC; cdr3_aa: CSARHRNFNEQFF
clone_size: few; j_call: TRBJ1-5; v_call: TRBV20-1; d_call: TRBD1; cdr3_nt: TGCAGTGTTACGCCCGGGACAGGGAACAATCAGCCCCAGCATTTT; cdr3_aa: CSVTPGTGNNQPQHF
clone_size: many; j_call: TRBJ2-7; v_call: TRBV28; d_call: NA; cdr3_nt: TGTGCCAGCAGTTCCGGGACAACGACCTACGAGCAGTACTTC; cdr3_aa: CASSSGTTTYEQYF
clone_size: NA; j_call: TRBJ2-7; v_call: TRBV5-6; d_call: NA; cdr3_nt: TGTGCCAGCAGCTTGGGGTCCCGCATACGGTTGAGAGAGCAGTACTTC; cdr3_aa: CASSLGSRIRLREQYF
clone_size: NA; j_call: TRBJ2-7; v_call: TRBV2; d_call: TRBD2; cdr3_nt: TGTGCCGGCACGGGTTGGGGACTAGCGGGAGTCTACTCCTACGAGCAGTACTTC; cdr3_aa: CAGTGWGLAGVYSYEQYF
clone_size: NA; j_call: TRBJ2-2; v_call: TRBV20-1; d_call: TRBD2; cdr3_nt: TGCAGTGCTAGGCCTAGCGGGATTCTCACCGGGGAGCTGTTTTTT; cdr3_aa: CSARPSGILTGELFF
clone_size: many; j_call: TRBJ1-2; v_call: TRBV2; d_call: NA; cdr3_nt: TGTGCCAGCAGCGCTGACAGCACGGTCTATGGCTACACCTTC; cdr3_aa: CASSADSTVYGYTF
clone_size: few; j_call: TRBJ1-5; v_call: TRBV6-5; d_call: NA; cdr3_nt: TGTGCCAGCAGTTACATCCCTGGGTCGGTGGGTCAGCCCCAGCATTTT; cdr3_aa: CASSYIPGSVGQPQHF
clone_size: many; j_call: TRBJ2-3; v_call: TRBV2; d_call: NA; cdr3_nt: TGTGCCAGCACTGTTGAGGGAGGAGGAGATACGCAGTATTTT; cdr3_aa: CASTVEGGGDTQYF
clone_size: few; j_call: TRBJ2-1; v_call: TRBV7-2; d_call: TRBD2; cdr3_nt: TGTGCCAGCAGTTGGACTAGCGGCCTCAATGAGCAGTTCTTC; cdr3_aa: CASSWTSGLNEQFF
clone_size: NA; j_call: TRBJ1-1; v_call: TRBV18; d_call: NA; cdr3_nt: TGTGCCAGCTCACCATTTGACAGATTCACTGAAGCTTTCTTT; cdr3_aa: CASSPFDRFTEAFF
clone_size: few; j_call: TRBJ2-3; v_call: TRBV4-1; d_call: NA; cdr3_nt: TGCGCCAGCAGCCATCCTGGAGGGACTAGCACAGATACGCAGTATTTT; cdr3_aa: CASSHPGGTSTDTQYF
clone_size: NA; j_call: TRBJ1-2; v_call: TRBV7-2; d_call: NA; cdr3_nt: TGTGCCAGCAGCTTAGTGGAGGGGACAACCTATGGCTACACCTTC; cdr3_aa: CASSLVEGTTYGYTF
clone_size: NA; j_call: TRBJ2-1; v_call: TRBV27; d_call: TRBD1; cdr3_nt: TGTGCCAGCAGTCGCCCGGGACAGTTCTACAATGAGCAGTTCTTC; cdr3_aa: CASSRPGQFYNEQFF
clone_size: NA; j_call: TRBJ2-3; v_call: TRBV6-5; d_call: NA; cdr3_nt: TGTGCCAGCAGTTACTCGGGACCATGGGGTACGCAGTATTTT; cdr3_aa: CASSYSGPWGTQYF
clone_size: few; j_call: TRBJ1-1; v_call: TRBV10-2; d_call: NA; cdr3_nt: TGCGCAGCCATGGGGACTGAAGCTTTCTTT; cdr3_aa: CAAMGTEAFF
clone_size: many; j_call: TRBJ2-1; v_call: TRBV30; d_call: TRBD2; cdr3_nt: TGTGCCTGGGGTAGCGGGAGGGCCGCTGAGCAGTTCTTC; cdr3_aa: CAWGSGRAAEQFF
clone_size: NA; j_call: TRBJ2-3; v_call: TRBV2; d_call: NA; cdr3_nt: TGTGCCAGCAGTGAAGTCGGGACACCTAGCACAGATACGCAGTATTTT; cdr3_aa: CASSEVGTPSTDTQYF
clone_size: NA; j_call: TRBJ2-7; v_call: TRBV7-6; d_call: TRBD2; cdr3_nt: TGTGCCAGCAGCTTAGAGGTGGGCGGGGGAGAAGAGAATTACGAGCAGTACTTC; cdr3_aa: CASSLEVGGGEENYEQYF